Listed below are T cell receptor beta chains from one sample, sequenced in a study of CD8 T cells in Susac syndrome. TCRdb itself ran the immunoSEQ multiplex PCR reads through MiXCR, one entry per CDR3 protein. The sample yields around 130,000 distinct CDR3 sequences, 96% seen once. Source material: CD4+ T cells from PBMCs. Source of these receptors: a human donor with Susac syndrome. CDR3s include the opening cysteine and the closing phenylalanine or tryptophan. A D gene is named only where the DNA matches it firmly. Where a row states a size, it is once, few, many or the class of an expanded clone; other rows omit it.

CDR3aa: CSGGGSGANNEQFF
CDR3nt: TGCAGCGGCGGTGGGAGCGGAGCTAACAATGAGCAGTTCTTC
v_gene: TRBV29-1
abundance: -
j_gene: TRBJ2-1
d_gene: -

CDR3aa: CASSRRPDTQYF
CDR3nt: TGTGCCAGCAGCCGGAGGCCAGATACGCAGTATTTT
v_gene: TRBV6-2/TRBV6-3
abundance: -
j_gene: TRBJ2-3
d_gene: -

CDR3aa: CASSPSQGARNEQFF
CDR3nt: TGCGCCAGCAGCCCGAGCCAGGGGGCTAGAAATGAGCAGTTCTTC
v_gene: TRBV4-3
abundance: -
j_gene: TRBJ2-1
d_gene: TRBD1

CDR3aa: CASSVGGSGHEQFF
CDR3nt: TGTGCCAGCAGCGTAGGTGGTAGCGGGCATGAGCAGTTCTTC
v_gene: TRBV9
abundance: -
j_gene: TRBJ2-1
d_gene: TRBD2

CDR3aa: CSVEDPGSSGDTQYF
CDR3nt: TGCAGCGTTGAAGATCCAGGCTCATCTGGCGATACGCAGTATTTT
v_gene: TRBV29-1
abundance: -
j_gene: TRBJ2-3
d_gene: -

CDR3aa: CATTADRGGQETQYF
CDR3nt: TGTGCCACGACGGCGGACAGGGGGGGCCAAGAGACCCAGTACTTC
v_gene: TRBV5-4
abundance: -
j_gene: TRBJ2-5
d_gene: TRBD1

CDR3aa: CASTRRAAQETQYF
CDR3nt: TGTGCCAGCACCCGACGAGCTGCACAAGAGACCCAGTACTTC
v_gene: TRBV2
abundance: -
j_gene: TRBJ2-5
d_gene: -

CDR3aa: CASSLLAGIGELFF
CDR3nt: TGTGCCAGCAGCTTACTAGCGGGAATCGGGGAGCTGTTTTTT
v_gene: TRBV7-3
abundance: -
j_gene: TRBJ2-2
d_gene: TRBD2

CDR3aa: CASSRGLGTDTQYF
CDR3nt: TGTGCCAGCAGTAGGGGATTGGGCACAGATACGCAGTATTTT
v_gene: TRBV7-2
abundance: -
j_gene: TRBJ2-3
d_gene: -

CDR3aa: CASSWGGETQYF
CDR3nt: TGTGCCAGCAGTTGGGGGGGTGAGACCCAGTACTTC
v_gene: TRBV28
abundance: -
j_gene: TRBJ2-5
d_gene: TRBD2

CDR3aa: CAWSIGSTNEKLFF
CDR3nt: TGTGCCTGGAGTATAGGATCAACTAATGAAAAACTGTTTTTT
v_gene: TRBV30
abundance: -
j_gene: TRBJ1-4
d_gene: -

CDR3aa: CSVGDGTYEQYF
CDR3nt: TGCAGCGTTGGGGACGGCACCTACGAGCAGTACTTC
v_gene: TRBV29-1
abundance: -
j_gene: TRBJ2-7
d_gene: -

CDR3aa: CASSDRGETQYF
CDR3nt: TGTGCCAGCAGCGACAGAGGAGAGACCCAGTACTTC
v_gene: TRBV5-4
abundance: -
j_gene: TRBJ2-5
d_gene: -

CDR3aa: CSASGGMDYGYTF
CDR3nt: TGCAGTGCTAGCGGGGGGATGGACTATGGCTACACCTTC
v_gene: TRBV20-1
abundance: -
j_gene: TRBJ1-2
d_gene: -

CDR3aa: CAWRRQQETQYF
CDR3nt: TGTGCCTGGAGGAGACAGCAAGAGACCCAGTACTTC
v_gene: TRBV30
abundance: -
j_gene: TRBJ2-5
d_gene: -

CDR3aa: CSAPAGWEETQYF
CDR3nt: TGCAGTGCCCCTGCGGGGTGGGAAGAGACCCAGTACTTC
v_gene: TRBV20-1
abundance: -
j_gene: TRBJ2-5
d_gene: -

CDR3aa: CAISVGSTQETQYF
CDR3nt: TGTGCCATCAGTGTCGGTAGCACACAAGAGACCCAGTACTTC
v_gene: TRBV10-3
abundance: -
j_gene: TRBJ2-5
d_gene: -

CDR3aa: CSVVGRVLDNEQFF
CDR3nt: TGCAGCGTTGTAGGCAGGGTTCTTGACAATGAGCAGTTCTTC
v_gene: TRBV29-1
abundance: -
j_gene: TRBJ2-1
d_gene: -

CDR3aa: CATSRDRQGEETQYF
CDR3nt: TGTGCCACCAGCAGAGACCGTCAGGGTGAGGAGACCCAGTACTTC
v_gene: TRBV15
abundance: -
j_gene: TRBJ2-5
d_gene: -

CDR3aa: CAVSGGNEQFF
CDR3nt: TGTGCCGTCTCCGGGGGCAATGAGCAGTTCTTC
v_gene: TRBV10-3
abundance: -
j_gene: TRBJ2-1
d_gene: -

CDR3aa: CASSFSRREGYTF
CDR3nt: TGTGCCAGCAGCTTTTCCAGGAGAGAGGGCTACACCTTC
v_gene: TRBV7-2
abundance: once
j_gene: TRBJ1-2
d_gene: -

CDR3aa: CASTPGTGGYEQYF
CDR3nt: TGTGCCAGCACCCCGGGGACAGGGGGCTACGAGCAGTACTTC
v_gene: TRBV18
abundance: -
j_gene: TRBJ2-7
d_gene: TRBD1

CDR3aa: CASSERLADTLSNEQFF
CDR3nt: TGTGCCAGCAGCGAGCGACTAGCCGACACCCTAAGCAATGAGCAGTTCTTC
v_gene: TRBV9
abundance: once
j_gene: TRBJ2-1
d_gene: TRBD2

CDR3aa: CATSVPSGRAIVDEQFF
CDR3nt: TGTGCCACCAGTGTACCTAGCGGGAGGGCCATTGTTGATGAGCAGTTCTTC
v_gene: TRBV24-1
abundance: -
j_gene: TRBJ2-1
d_gene: TRBD2

CDR3aa: CSVVGQHFEAFF
CDR3nt: TGCAGCGTTGTCGGACAGCACTTTGAAGCTTTCTTT
v_gene: TRBV29-1
abundance: -
j_gene: TRBJ1-1
d_gene: -

CDR3aa: CASSLPGLNTGELFF
CDR3nt: TGTGCCAGCAGTCTTCCGGGCCTGAACACCGGGGAGCTGTTTTTT
v_gene: TRBV6-2/TRBV6-3
abundance: once
j_gene: TRBJ2-2
d_gene: -

CDR3aa: CASSPGQGLGDEQFF
CDR3nt: TGCGCCAGCAGCCCCGGACAGGGTCTTGGGGATGAGCAGTTCTTC
v_gene: TRBV4-3
abundance: -
j_gene: TRBJ2-1
d_gene: TRBD1

CDR3aa: CSARILGGTDTQYF
CDR3nt: TGCAGTGCTAGAATACTAGGGGGCACAGATACGCAGTATTTT
v_gene: TRBV20-1
abundance: -
j_gene: TRBJ2-3
d_gene: -

CDR3aa: CASSPPKGASREQYF
CDR3nt: TGTGCCAGCTCACCACCGAAGGGGGCGTCTCGCGAGCAGTACTTC
v_gene: TRBV18
abundance: -
j_gene: TRBJ2-7
d_gene: TRBD1

CDR3aa: CASRRAGTDNQPQHF
CDR3nt: TGTGCCAGCAGACGCGCCGGGACAGATAATCAGCCCCAGCATTTT
v_gene: TRBV28
abundance: -
j_gene: TRBJ1-5
d_gene: TRBD1

CDR3aa: CASSSGRTGSIQAQYF
CDR3nt: TGTGCCAGCAGCTCGGGTAGGACAGGATCCATCCAGGCCCAGTACTTC
v_gene: TRBV7-2
abundance: -
j_gene: TRBJ2-5
d_gene: TRBD1

CDR3aa: CASSLVRQRNTEAFF
CDR3nt: TGTGCCAGCAGCTTAGTTAGGCAGAGGAACACTGAAGCTTTCTTT
v_gene: TRBV7-2
abundance: -
j_gene: TRBJ1-1
d_gene: -

CDR3aa: CASSLYGELFF
CDR3nt: TGTGCCAGCAGTTTATACGGGGAGCTGTTTTTT
v_gene: TRBV12-3/TRBV12-4
abundance: few
j_gene: TRBJ2-2
d_gene: -

CDR3aa: CASSYNEQFF
CDR3nt: TGTGCCAGCTCATACAATGAGCAGTTCTTC
v_gene: TRBV28
abundance: -
j_gene: TRBJ2-1
d_gene: -

CDR3aa: CATSDRGWGTDTQYF
CDR3nt: TGTGCCACCAGTGATAGGGGTTGGGGCACAGATACGCAGTATTTT
v_gene: TRBV24-1
abundance: -
j_gene: TRBJ2-3
d_gene: -

CDR3aa: CASSQALAGGSDTQYF
CDR3nt: TGCGCCAGCAGCCAAGCACTAGCGGGAGGATCAGATACGCAGTATTTT
v_gene: TRBV4-1
abundance: -
j_gene: TRBJ2-3
d_gene: TRBD2

CDR3aa: CASSKGSSYEQYF
CDR3nt: TGTGCCAGCAGCAAGGGATCATCCTACGAGCAGTACTTC
v_gene: TRBV5-4
abundance: once
j_gene: TRBJ2-7
d_gene: -

CDR3aa: CASSPTQWNTEAFF
CDR3nt: TGTGCCAGCAGCCCTACACAGTGGAACACTGAAGCTTTCTTT
v_gene: TRBV12-3/TRBV12-4
abundance: -
j_gene: TRBJ1-1
d_gene: -

CDR3aa: CASSRGGKNEKLFF
CDR3nt: TGTGCCAGCTCGCGAGGAGGAAAGAATGAAAAACTGTTTTTT
v_gene: TRBV18
abundance: -
j_gene: TRBJ1-4
d_gene: -

CDR3aa: CSADTDRLSGYTF
CDR3nt: TGCAGTGCTGATACCGACAGGTTGAGTGGCTACACCTTC
v_gene: TRBV20-1
abundance: once
j_gene: TRBJ1-2
d_gene: -

CDR3aa: CSASVPGLAVEETQYF
CDR3nt: TGCAGTGCTAGCGTTCCGGGACTAGCCGTAGAAGAGACCCAGTACTTC
v_gene: TRBV20-1
abundance: -
j_gene: TRBJ2-5
d_gene: TRBD2

CDR3aa: CASSFRTSQETQYF
CDR3nt: TGTGCCAGCAGCTTTAGGACGTCACAAGAGACCCAGTACTTC
v_gene: TRBV7-6
abundance: -
j_gene: TRBJ2-5
d_gene: -

CDR3aa: CASRKGSGTEAFF
CDR3nt: TGTGCCAGCAGGAAAGGGAGTGGCACTGAAGCTTTCTTT
v_gene: TRBV3-1
abundance: -
j_gene: TRBJ1-1
d_gene: -

CDR3aa: CASSLRVGSSYEQYF
CDR3nt: TGCGCCAGCAGCCTCCGGGTGGGGAGCTCCTACGAGCAGTACTTC
v_gene: TRBV4-3
abundance: -
j_gene: TRBJ2-7
d_gene: -

CDR3aa: CASSPNWGTGQETQYF
CDR3nt: TGTGCCAGCAGCCCAAACTGGGGGACAGGGCAAGAGACCCAGTACTTC
v_gene: TRBV7-9
abundance: -
j_gene: TRBJ2-5
d_gene: TRBD1

CDR3aa: CASSFQGYGYTF
CDR3nt: TGTGCCAGCAGTTTCCAGGGCTATGGCTACACCTTC
v_gene: TRBV28
abundance: -
j_gene: TRBJ1-2
d_gene: -

CDR3aa: CASSLRGFDYTF
CDR3nt: TGTGCCAGCAGTTTAAGAGGGTTTGACTACACCTTC
v_gene: TRBV12-3/TRBV12-4
abundance: -
j_gene: TRBJ1-2
d_gene: -

CDR3aa: CASSYTLGTSGRGNEQYF
CDR3nt: TGTGCCAGCAGCTACACCCTTGGGACTAGCGGGAGAGGCAACGAGCAGTACTTC
v_gene: TRBV11-2
abundance: -
j_gene: TRBJ2-7
d_gene: TRBD2

CDR3aa: CSARQGTNTGELFF
CDR3nt: TGCAGTGCTCGGCAGGGAACTAACACCGGGGAGCTGTTTTTT
v_gene: TRBV20-1
abundance: -
j_gene: TRBJ2-2
d_gene: -

CDR3aa: CASSFRVLHYGYTF
CDR3nt: TGTGCCAGCAGTTTCAGGGTTCTACACTATGGCTACACCTTC
v_gene: TRBV12-3/TRBV12-4
abundance: -
j_gene: TRBJ1-2
d_gene: -

CDR3aa: CASSLMSKDTQYF
CDR3nt: TGTGCCAGCAGCTTAATGTCGAAAGATACGCAGTATTTT
v_gene: TRBV7-3
abundance: -
j_gene: TRBJ2-3
d_gene: -

CDR3aa: CSVEFLGETQYF
CDR3nt: TGCAGCGTTGAATTTCTCGGAGAGACCCAGTACTTC
v_gene: TRBV29-1
abundance: -
j_gene: TRBJ2-5
d_gene: -

CDR3aa: CASSPRRSGYNEQFF
CDR3nt: TGTGCCAGCTCACCGCGGAGGAGCGGCTACAATGAGCAGTTCTTC
v_gene: TRBV18
abundance: -
j_gene: TRBJ2-1
d_gene: -

CDR3aa: CSVEDWGQNTEAFF
CDR3nt: TGCAGCGTTGAAGATTGGGGACAGAACACTGAAGCTTTCTTT
v_gene: TRBV29-1
abundance: -
j_gene: TRBJ1-1
d_gene: -

CDR3aa: CSARSLAGGRGDTQYF
CDR3nt: TGCAGTGCTAGGAGCCTAGCGGGAGGTCGGGGGGATACGCAGTATTTT
v_gene: TRBV20-1
abundance: -
j_gene: TRBJ2-3
d_gene: TRBD2

CDR3aa: CASSRATGLVAHEQYF
CDR3nt: TGTGCCAGCAGTCGAGCGACGGGACTAGTCGCTCACGAGCAGTACTTC
v_gene: TRBV6-1
abundance: -
j_gene: TRBJ2-7
d_gene: TRBD2

CDR3aa: CSVREGAATDTQYF
CDR3nt: TGCAGCGTTCGGGAGGGGGCCGCCACAGATACGCAGTATTTT
v_gene: TRBV29-1
abundance: -
j_gene: TRBJ2-3
d_gene: -